The entry that follows covers one T cell receptor (beta chain) sequence. Its antigen is undetermined. This record belongs to a study of PD-1 blockade in mismatch repair-deficient tumors. Overall study context: All were previously treated, progressing patients with 12 mismatch repair-deficient cancer types.

TCRs were sequenced from three patients responding to pembrolizumab. TCRdb's table, derived via immunoSEQ multiplex PCR, lists solely in-frame clones and lacks some. The sample gives about 130,000 clones, roughly 90% of which show up once; about an eighth is in the top ten. CDR1 SEHNR and CDR2 FQNEAQ come from the germline V gene (reference sequence). The CDR3 consists of 15 residues. The V end lost 5 bases, the J end lost 4 bases, and 17 bases lay between the germline ends. Regarding the study as a whole: Tumor-resident clones, often undetectable pretreatment in blood, expanded then contracted after pembrolizumab.

The clonotype was recovered from an adult with mismatch repair-deficient cancer. V is TRBV7-9 and J is TRBJ1-1; D may be TRBD1 (6 bases). Sequencing was performed on peripheral blood, taken roughly 67 weeks after starting pembrolizumab. The DNA for the CDR3 is TGTGCCAGCAGCCCCCCGCAGGGGACCTTCACTGAAGCTTTCTTT. Translating gives CASSPPQGTFTEAFF.